A single sample gave rise to the 3 T cell receptor beta chains below, sequenced in a study of blood T cells in healthy people across ages. Using a J-beta primer mix together with a sample-barcoded 5' primer, a second PCR was run for roughly 6 to 12 cycles. One entry per CDR3 protein results from TCRdb running MiXCR on the 5' RACE reads. The table has 870,000 or so distinct CDR3 sequences, around 28% seen once; the top ten hold roughly 17%. The sample taken for sequencing was blood. These receptor sequences come from a woman of 80 years or more in good health.

The chain combines TRBV20-1 with TRBJ2-2; no clear D. Trimming took off 1 base at V and 1 base at J, with 7 bases between the two ends. The CDR3 is made up of 14 amino acids. CDR1 and CDR2 (germline): DFQATT, SNEGSKA (reference sequence). CDR3 amino acids: CSARGWVNTGELFF. CDR3 DNA: TGCAGTGCTAGAGGTTGGGTGAACACCGGGGAGCTGTTTTTT.

This clonotype occurred many times. The rearrangement links TRBV5-1 to TRBJ2-3, with 10 positions matching TRBD2. V was clipped by 9 bases and J by 2 bases; unmatched bases: 6. CDR3 length: 14 amino acids. Germline-derived CDR1 and CDR2 are SGHRS and YFSETQ. The CDR3 reads CATHSGGVTDTQYF. The CDR3 DNA reads as TGCGCCACCCACAGCGGGGGGGTCACAGATACGCAGTATTTT.

V usage is TRBV6-5 and J usage is TRBJ2-7, with 7 bases matching TRBD2. Germline assignment: CDR1 MNHEY and CDR2 SVGAGI. V lost 4 bases, J lost 5 bases, and 8 bases stayed unmatched. The CDR3 runs to 14 residues. The CDR3 coding sequence is TGTGCCAGCAGTTGGACTAGGGATAGCGACGAGCAGTACTTC. It specifies CASSWTRDSDEQYF.